The 31 T cell receptor beta chains in this list originate from one sample, sequenced in a study of early T cells in non-severe SARS-CoV-2 infection. In TCRdb, the 5' RACE reads were re-called with MiXCR into one record per CDR3 protein. The sample holds 35,000 to 45,000 distinct CDR3 sequences; 12% are singletons and the top ten take 16%. Sequencing was performed on whole blood. Receptors were obtained from an adult who was a healthcare worker with PCR-confirmed SARS-CoV-2 infection or an uninfected control (not recorded which).

This clonotype was found many times. V is TRBV7-9 and J is TRBJ2-1, with D maybe TRBD2 (5 bases). Germline V gene lookup returns CDR1 SEHNR and CDR2 FQNEAQ (reference sequence). V lost 1 base, J lost 10 bases, and 8 bases lay in between. The CDR3 covers 12 residues. The CDR3 reads CASSLVGGEQFF. The DNA for the CDR3 is TGTGCCAGCAGCTTAGTTGGAGGAGAGCAGTTCTTC.

This clonotype was recorded many times. The genes are TRBV27 and TRBJ1-2, with 10 positions matching TRBD1. This CDR3 has 17 residues. J gave up 1 base and V 8 bases, and 13 bases lay outside the gene matches. Germline lookup yields CDR1 MNHEY and CDR2 SMNVEV (reference sequence). The CDR3 is CASANFMDRGDNYGYTF. The DNA for the CDR3 is TGTGCCAGCGCAAACTTTATGGACAGGGGGGATAACTATGGCTACACCTTC.

At least ten counts were recorded for this clonotype. V and J are TRBV27 and TRBJ2-1; D remains unclear. V was trimmed by 3 bases and J by 0 bases, leaving 18 bases between them. The CDR3 is 18 residues long. Germline-derived CDR1 and CDR2 are MNHEY and SMNVEV (reference sequence). The CDR3 region is CASSFTALPGSSYNEQFF. In DNA form, the CDR3 reads TGTGCCAGCAGTTTTACCGCCCTGCCGGGTAGCTCCTACAATGAGCAGTTCTTC.

This sequence joins TRBV5-1 and TRBJ1-5, with D perhaps matching TRBD1 (5 bases). In germline, CDR1 is SGHRS, CDR2 YFSETQ. The CDR3 totals 15 residues. The ends were cut back, 0 bases at V and 7 bases at J, with 14 bases in the middle. Here the CDR3 DNA reads TGCGCCAGCAGCTTGGAGGGCAGGGTGAGGCAGCCCCAGCATTTT. It specifies CASSLEGRVRQPQHF.

This clonotype was counted at least ten times. The chain recombines TRBV18 with TRBJ2-5; tentative D call: TRBD1 (6 bases). Germline V lookup: CDR1 KGHSH, CDR2 LQKENI. V dropped 0 bases and J dropped 8 bases, with 25 bases sitting between them. The CDR3 totals 18 residues. The CDR3, as DNA: TGTGCCAGCTCACCACCGATCCGGGACACCCTGGACAAGAGAACCCAGTACTTC. Translating gives CASSPPIRDTLDKRTQYF.

The sample holds many counts of this clonotype. The V gene is TRBV11-2, the J gene TRBJ2-7; 9 bases match TRBD1. Per the germline V gene, CDR1 is SGHAT and CDR2 is FQNNGV. J gave up 3 bases and V 5 bases, and 8 bases lay outside the gene matches. The CDR3 consists of 15 residues. DNA for the CDR3: TGTGCCAGCAGCCTCGGACAGGGGAATCTCTACGAGCAGTACTTC. It yields the protein CASSLGQGNLYEQYF.

This clonotype has ten or more counts. V usage is TRBV12-3 or TRBV12-4 and J usage is TRBJ2-2; a possible D gene is TRBD2 (6 bases). The CDR3 has 17 amino acids. V was trimmed by 0 bases and J by 1 base, leaving 12 bases between them. The CDR3 DNA follows: TGTGCCAGCAGTTTAGCCGGAGGGGAACGGAACACCGGGGAGCTGTTTTTT. Its translation: CASSLAGGERNTGELFF.

The sample holds many counts of this clonotype. The chain couples TRBV2 to TRBJ2-2, with D hard to call. CDR3 length: 11 amino acids. V was clipped by 7 bases and J by 5 bases, with 5 bases between them. Germline assignment: CDR1 SNHLY and CDR2 FYNNEI. CDR3 nucleotide sequence: TGTGCCAGCATAGGGACCGGGGAGCTGTTTTTT. Its translation is CASIGTGELFF.

This clonotype was seen more than once but under ten times. V and J are TRBV29-1 and TRBJ1-2; possible D gene TRBD1, 6 bases. Between the trimmed V and J ends, which lost 6 bases and 4 bases, there was a span of 12 bases. The CDR3 consists of 12 residues. Per germline, CDR1 SQVTM and CDR2 ANQGSEA. The CDR3 spells CSVADRSYGYTF. The CDR3 bases are TGCAGCGTAGCGGACAGAAGCTATGGCTACACCTTC.

This clonotype was seen a few times. The chain combines TRBV6-6 with TRBJ2-3; D gene uncertain. Deletions cut 10 bases from V and 1 base from J, with 3 bases between. Germline V gene data show CDR1 as MNHNY and CDR2 as SVGAGI (reference sequence). The CDR3 extends over 10 amino acids. CDR3 sequence (DNA): TGTGCCACGCGCACAGATACGCAGTATTTT. Protein sequence: CATRTDTQYF.

The chain has TRBV28 and TRBJ1-1, with unresolved D. V gave up 6 bases and J gave up 10 bases, with 12 bases separating them. Germline-derived CDR1 and CDR2 are MDHEN and SYDVKM. CDR3 length equals 11 residues. CDR3 sequence: CASSHGVLAFF. For the CDR3, the DNA is TGTGCCAGCAGCCACGGGGTGTTAGCTTTCTTT.

In its sample, this clonotype was seen many times. The chain links TRBV7-9 to TRBJ2-7; the D gene could be TRBD1 or TRBD2 (5 bases each). Germline CDR1 is SEHNR and CDR2 is FQNEAQ (reference sequence). Between the trimmed V and J ends, which lost 6 bases and 1 base, there was a span of 10 bases. The length of the CDR3 is 13 residues. CDR3 protein: CASRKGRSYEQYF. The CDR3 DNA follows: TGTGCCAGCAGAAAGGGACGGTCCTACGAGCAGTACTTC.

This clonotype was picked up many times. The chain recombines TRBV20-1 with TRBJ2-1, with 9 bases that match TRBD2. Germline V gives CDR1 DFQATT, CDR2 SNEGSKA (reference sequence). This CDR3 has 13 residues. V trimming: 2 bases; J trimming: 9 bases; junction bases outside the gene matches: 5. CDR3 nucleotides: TGCAGTGCTAGACTAGCGGGGCGCACTGAGCAGTTCTTC. Its protein product is CSARLAGRTEQFF.

This clonotype was observed a handful of times. The V and J genes are TRBV28 and TRBJ1-1; the D gene is possibly TRBD1 (6 bases). The CDR3 consists of 15 residues. In germline, CDR1 is MDHEN, CDR2 SYDVKM. V lost 6 bases to trimming and J lost 4 bases, with 18 bases between them. The CDR3 nucleotides read TGTGCCAGCAGAGACAGGAACGATTTGACCACTGAAGCTTTCTTT. Protein product: CASRDRNDLTTEAFF.

This clonotype appeared many times. This chain links TRBV5-1 with TRBJ2-7, with TRBD2 matching 9 bases. The CDR3 totals 15 residues. Germline-derived CDR1 and CDR2 are SGHRS and YFSETQ. V trimming: 0 bases; J trimming: 4 bases; junction bases outside the gene matches: 5. In DNA form, the CDR3 reads TGCGCCAGCAGCTTGGTAGCGGGGGATCAGTACGAGCAGTACTTC. It translates to CASSLVAGDQYEQYF.

The gene calls are TRBV7-3 and TRBJ2-7; D call uncertain. There are 13 residues in the CDR3. V lost 5 bases and J 6 bases, leaving 14 bases between the germline ends. CDR1 and CDR2 (germline): SGHTA, FQGTGA. The CDR3 reads CASSAGGPGEQYF. DNA for the CDR3: TGTGCCAGCAGCGCAGGTGGGCCGGGCGAGCAGTACTTC.

This chain uses TRBV7-9 with TRBJ2-7; unclear D gene. Germline-derived CDR1 and CDR2 are SEHNR and FQNEAQ (reference sequence). Trimming stripped 5 bases from V and 7 bases from J, with 18 bases between. The CDR3 covers 14 residues. The CDR3 region has the DNA TGTGCCAGCAGCCCTAAGATTCAGGCTGGGGAGCAGTACTTC. Protein: CASSPKIQAGEQYF.

At least ten counts were recorded for this clonotype. This sequence joins TRBV11-2 and TRBJ2-5, with 8 bases fitting TRBD2. The germline CDR1 and CDR2 sequences are SGHAT and FQNNGV. The CDR3 contains 14 residues. V dropped 5 bases and J dropped 6; count of bases not matched to a gene: 8. In DNA, the CDR3 is TGTGCCAGCAGCCCCTTGGGCGGGGGGAAGACCCAGTACTTC. Its protein is CASSPLGGGKTQYF.

This clonotype was observed at least ten times. This chain links TRBV29-1 with TRBJ2-5; D is uncertain. CDR1 and CDR2 from the germline V gene are SQVTM and ANQGSEA. This CDR3 is built from 12 residues. V lost 4 bases and J lost 5, with 11 bases in between. The CDR3 is CSVVTPKETQYF. CDR3 DNA: TGCAGCGTTGTTACCCCGAAGGAGACCCAGTACTTC. Drawing the rest from reference TRBV29-1 and TRBJ2-5, the complete variable domain is SAVISQKPSRDICQRGTSLTIQCQVDSQVTMMFWYRQQPGQSLTLIATANQGSEATYESGFVIDKFPISRPNLTFSTLTVSNMSPEDSSIYLCSVVTPKETQYFGPGTRLLVL.

The sample holds many counts of this clonotype. This chain connects TRBV6-6 to TRBJ1-1; no definite D call. CDR3 size: 13 residues. From germline, CDR1 is MNHNY and CDR2 SVGAGI (reference sequence). V dropped 7 bases and J dropped 0 bases, with 9 bases sitting between them. As DNA, the CDR3 is TGTGCCAGCACCCAGGCCATGAACACTGAAGCTTTCTTT. Translated, it gives CASTQAMNTEAFF.

This clonotype has ten or more counts. The rearrangement joins TRBV19 to TRBJ2-1; 8 bases fit TRBD2. Trimming cost V 11 bases and J 0 bases; bases outside gene matches: 9. This CDR3 contains 15 residues. CDR1 and CDR2 from the germline V gene are LNHDA and SQIVND (reference sequence). Here the CDR3 DNA reads TGTGCCTCAAGCAAGCGGGGGAGCTCCTACAATGAGCAGTTCTTC. As protein: CASSKRGSSYNEQFF.

This clonotype was recorded a few times. The chain links TRBV20-1 to TRBJ2-1; a weak D match, TRBD2 (6 bases). The CDR3 loop spans 12 amino acids. The germline V gene encodes CDR1 DFQATT and CDR2 SNEGSKA (reference sequence). Trimming stripped 2 bases from V and 6 bases from J, with 8 bases between. The CDR3 protein is CSARRRANEQFF. The CDR3 bases are TGCAGTGCTAGAAGGAGGGCCAATGAGCAGTTCTTC.

This clonotype was observed once. A much larger clone differs from this one at a single base, so this may be a read error. Here the CDR3 reads CASSLEANTEAFF. CDR3 coding DNA: TGTGCCAGCAGCTTAGAGGCGAACACTGAAGCTTTCTTT. V is TRBV11-2 and J is TRBJ1-1; D is ambiguous. Germline V gene sequence: CDR1 SGHAT, CDR2 FQNNGV. Trimming cost V 0 bases and J 1 base, with 3 bases left between them. The CDR3 has 13 residues.

The gene calls are TRBV2 and TRBJ2-3; D remains unclear. Germline assignment: CDR1 SNHLY and CDR2 FYNNEI. The CDR3 totals 12 residues. Trimming pared 7 bases from V and 5 bases from J, leaving 10 bases between. The CDR3 DNA reads TGTGCCAGCACATGGTCTGGAGATACGCAGTATTTT. Its translation is CASTWSGDTQYF.

This clonotype was detected ten times or more. V usage is TRBV7-9 and J usage is TRBJ2-1; 8 nucleotides line up with TRBD2. The V segment lost 5 bases and the J segment 11 bases; nucleotides outside the gene matches: 14. Germline values: CDR1 SEHNR, CDR2 FQNEAQ (reference sequence). The CDR3 is 15 residues long. The DNA for the CDR3 is TGTGCCAGCAGCGCGTCCGGGACTAGGGGTTTGAAGCAGTTCTTC. Encoded protein: CASSASGTRGLKQFF.

The chain combines TRBV3-1 with TRBJ2-5; D remains unclear. Germline assignment: CDR1 LGHDT and CDR2 YNNKEL (reference sequence). This CDR3 is built from 15 residues. V was pared by 4 bases and J by 5 bases, with 17 bases between. The CDR3 bases are TGTGCCAGCAGCCCCGGCCCGGGTACGCCGGAGACCCAGTACTTC. As protein: CASSPGPGTPETQYF.

The chain carries TRBV3-1 and TRBJ2-1; 7 nucleotides align to TRBD1. The CDR3 totals 15 residues. Per the germline V gene, CDR1 is LGHDT and CDR2 is YNNKEL (reference sequence). V shed 1 base and J 2 bases; nucleotides not matched to a gene: 2. The CDR3 is CASSQVRGPYNEQFF. As DNA, the CDR3 is TGTGCCAGCAGCCAAGTTAGGGGGCCCTACAATGAGCAGTTCTTC.

The V call is TRBV7-9, the J call TRBJ2-1; possibly TRBD1 or TRBD2 for D (5 bases each). The CDR3 loop spans 14 amino acids. V lost 5 bases and J 6 bases, leaving 14 bases between the germline ends. Germline V gene sequence: CDR1 SEHNR, CDR2 FQNEAQ (reference sequence). The CDR3 DNA reads TGTGCCAGCAGCCACGAGGGGCAGGGCAATGAGCAGTTCTTC. Translating gives CASSHEGQGNEQFF.

At least ten counts were recorded for this clonotype. This chain connects TRBV6-5 to TRBJ2-7, with 8 bases fitting TRBD2. There are 16 residues in the CDR3. Trimming at V came to 6 bases and at J to 3 bases, leaving 13 bases not matched to a gene. Germline lookup yields CDR1 MNHEY and CDR2 SVGAGI. CDR3 residues: CASSLVLSGSIYEQYF. The CDR3 coding sequence is TGTGCCAGCAGCCTAGTCCTGAGCGGGAGTATCTACGAGCAGTACTTC.

The V call is TRBV7-8, the J call TRBJ2-3, with 9 bases matching TRBD2. With 1 base clipped from V and 1 base from J, the junction kept 6 bases outside the gene matches. The V gene's germline CDR1 is SGHVS and CDR2 FQNEAQ. This CDR3 has 17 residues. CDR3 residues: CASSLEASGVGTDTQYF. DNA of the CDR3: TGTGCCAGCAGCTTAGAAGCTAGCGGGGTTGGCACAGATACGCAGTATTTT.

This clonotype was seen more than once but under ten times. The chain joins TRBV27 to TRBJ2-7; 9 bases are a match to TRBD2. This CDR3 is 15 amino acids long. CDR1 and CDR2 (germline): MNHEY, SMNVEV (reference sequence). Losses at the gene ends were 5 bases for V and 2 bases for J; bases not matched to a gene: 7. The CDR3 is CASSPSGGPAYEQYF. The CDR3 coding sequence is TGTGCCAGCAGTCCAAGCGGGGGGCCAGCCTACGAGCAGTACTTC.